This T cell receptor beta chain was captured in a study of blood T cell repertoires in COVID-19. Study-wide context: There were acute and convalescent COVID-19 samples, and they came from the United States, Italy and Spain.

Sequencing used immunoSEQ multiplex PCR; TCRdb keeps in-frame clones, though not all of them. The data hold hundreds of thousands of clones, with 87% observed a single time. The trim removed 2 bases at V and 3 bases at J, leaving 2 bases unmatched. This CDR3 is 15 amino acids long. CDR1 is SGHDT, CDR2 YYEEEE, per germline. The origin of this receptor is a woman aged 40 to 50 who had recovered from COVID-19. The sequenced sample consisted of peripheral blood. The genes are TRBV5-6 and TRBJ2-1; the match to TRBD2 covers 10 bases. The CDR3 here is CASSFWTSGYNEQFF. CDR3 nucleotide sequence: TGTGCCAGCAGCTTTTGGACTAGCGGCTACAATGAGCAGTTCTTC.